The T cell receptor (beta chain) under discussion was sequenced for a study of blood T cell repertoires in COVID-19. Background on the study: Acute and convalescent COVID-19 samples came from the United States, Italy and Spain. T cells, B-cell-depleted T cells, or PBMCs provided the cDNA or gDNA that served as material.

The CDR3 is 17 residues long. In the original analysis: Amplified reference gene primers provided the basis for estimating nucleated cell counts. Profiled with immunoSEQ multiplex PCR; TCRdb holds only in-frame clones, not every one. V and J calls and clone size are as listed in that table; D and trimming were resolved from the DNA. The table includes some 670,000 clones, just under 90% detected once. The sequence was obtained from a woman younger than 30 with acute or convalescent COVID-19. The sample was peripheral blood. The rearrangement uses TRBV21-1 and TRBJ2-7; whether TRBD2, the table's D call, matches the DNA was not checked. TRBV21-1 is recorded as a pseudogene. The CDR3 here is CASRRLADLYPSYEQYF. CDR3 nucleotide sequence: TGTGCCAGCAGAAGACTAGCGGACCTGTACCCCTCCTACGAGCAGTACTTC.